This TCR beta chain derives from a study of cytomegalovirus exposure and HLA in healthy donors. Study results and caveats: The availability of immune exposure information extended only to CMV serostatus.

In the PCR, 60 Vbeta and 13 Jbeta primers were used. TCRdb keeps only in-frame clones here, not all; method: immunoSEQ multiplex PCR. Among 150,000 to 200,000 clones listed, about 83% were seen once. Per the germline V gene, CDR1 is SGHRS and CDR2 is YFSETQ. This CDR3 contains 14 residues. V was shortened by 2 bases and J by 9 bases, with 16 bases between the two germline ends. About this clone: Its specificity is unknown.

The V and J genes are TRBV5-1 and TRBJ2-3; a weak D match, TRBD2 (6 bases). The material sequenced was PBMCs. This TCR was recovered from a woman aged 25 to 39 in good health and CMV-seropositive. The CDR3 nucleotides are TGCGCCAGCAGCTTACCGGGGGTCGGGGCAACGCAGTATTTT. It is translated as CASSLPGVGATQYF.